A selection of T cell receptor beta chains follows, all from one sample in a study of cytomegalovirus exposure and HLA in healthy donors. The table came from immunoSEQ multiplex PCR; TCRdb's copy has only in-frame clones and leaves some out. This sample yields under 200,000 clones, of which 86% are seen a single time; about 2% belongs to the top ten. The sample comprised PBMCs. Receptor source: a woman aged 18-29 years in good health and CMV-seronegative. CDR3s leave out the opening cysteine and the closing phenylalanine or tryptophan.

V gene	J gene	CDR3 protein
TRBV27	TRBJ2-7	ASKVGRGLNYEQY
TRBV27	TRBJ2-7	ASSSRLANTYEQY
TRBV7-9	TRBJ1-3	ASTPYISGNTIY
TRBV7-9	TRBJ2-2	ASSYGGDTGELF
TRBV27	TRBJ2-7	ASSLSLAGDYEQY
TRBV10-3	TRBJ1-3	AISRGQALTGNTIY
TRBV2	TRBJ2-7	ASCRDSSYEQY
TRBV29-1	TRBJ1-1	SVARVYRGLNTEAF
TRBV7-8	TRBJ2-7	ASSFFRGHLDEQY
TRBV2	TRBJ1-6	ASRGEGSPLH
TRBV28	TRBJ2-7	ASRTGGYEQY
TRBV28	TRBJ2-7	ASRWSRGRTPSYEQY
TRBV2	TRBJ1-2	ASTFGEVFYGYT
TRBV4-1	TRBJ2-2	ASSQETGRDGELF
TRBV7-6	TRBJ2-2	ASSLGGRALAGELF
TRBV6-5	TRBJ2-2	ASSQTSGSTGELF
TRBV28	TRBJ1-5	ASRSGQSWQPQH
TRBV19	TRBJ1-1	ASSPLPGQGPRRWDTEAF
TRBV18	TRBJ2-2	ASSLNRDASINTGELF
TRBV18	TRBJ2-2	ASYSGTSFTGELF
TRBV6-6	TRBJ2-5	ASSARDSHGAQY
TRBV30	TRBJ1-2	AWSSSADGGYGYT
TRBV4-1	TRBJ1-5	ASSRRDRGGDQPQH
TRBV6-1	TRBJ1-5	ASSEVPGEGQPQH
TRBV11-1	TRBJ2-1	ASSLGPGRGNEQF
TRBV2	TRBJ1-2	ASSLGRDRNYGYT
TRBV19	TRBJ1-1	AVLVNTEAF
TRBV2	TRBJ2-2	ARLSQGANGELF
TRBV5-1	TRBJ2-7	ASSFVSTEQY
TRBV25-1	TRBJ1-6	ASSYRGLPRSPLH
TRBV10-3	TRBJ2-6	AISEPGTGMGAGANVLT
TRBV11-2	TRBJ1-6	ASSLGTGDSPLH
TRBV27	TRBJ2-1	ASSLGGGAYNEQF
TRBV7-7	TRBJ1-5	ASTWDIRDQPQH
TRBV7-9	TRBJ2-7	ASSPSYEQY
TRBV6-1	TRBJ1-1	ASSDWGGWNTEAF
TRBV19	TRBJ1-2	ASKTGAAQADGYT
TRBV19	TRBJ2-2	ASSTGLAHTGELF
TRBV6-4	TRBJ2-3	ASSDSNGGPDTQY
TRBV28	TRBJ2-7	ASSLVGQGANEQY
TRBV18	TRBJ2-2	ASSPQGARSGELF
TRBV9	TRBJ2-5	ASSVSGQEVETQY
TRBV6-1	TRBJ1-5	ASSETLRGHQPQH
TRBV5-1	TRBJ2-3	ASRPGPGQSTDTQY
TRBV7-8	TRBJ2-5	ASSLVQFKETQY
TRBV10-1	TRBJ1-5	ASSERGSQPQH
TRBV10-3	TRBJ2-1	AISEGHRPEQF
TRBV6-1	TRBJ2-3	ASSDRAGWSTDTQY
TRBV27	TRBJ1-1	ASRPPRSTEAF
TRBV4-1	TRBJ2-5	ASSSTPLTGGWETQY